This TCR beta chain was retrieved from a study of CDR3 diversity in severe acne. TCRdb analysed the PCR reads with MiXCR anew, one entry per CDR3 protein. The sample shows approximately 79,000 distinct CDR3 sequences, 48% of them seen only once. The CDR3 is 14 amino acids. Between the trimmed V and J ends, which lost 9 bases and 0 bases, there was a span of 12 bases. Germline assignment: CDR1 KGHDR and CDR2 SFDVKD. Source material: blood. The rearrangement joins TRBV24-1 to TRBJ2-3; D might be TRBD2 (6 bases). The sequence came from a male donor in good health, serving as a control. The CDR3 sequence: CATGRSQSTDTQYF. The CDR3, as DNA: TGTGCCACCGGGAGGTCACAAAGCACAGATACGCAGTATTTT.